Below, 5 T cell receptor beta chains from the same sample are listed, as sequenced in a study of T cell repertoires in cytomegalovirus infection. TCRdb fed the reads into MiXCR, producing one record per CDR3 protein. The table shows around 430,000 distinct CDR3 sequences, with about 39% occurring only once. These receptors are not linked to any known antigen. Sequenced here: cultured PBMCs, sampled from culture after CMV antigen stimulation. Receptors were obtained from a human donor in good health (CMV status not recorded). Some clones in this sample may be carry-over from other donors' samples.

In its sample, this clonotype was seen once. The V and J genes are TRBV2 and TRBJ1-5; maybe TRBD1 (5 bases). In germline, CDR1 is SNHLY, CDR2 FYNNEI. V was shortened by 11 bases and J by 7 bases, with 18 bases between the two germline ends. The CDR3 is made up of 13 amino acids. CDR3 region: CAGRGGVGQPQHF. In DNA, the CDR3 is TGTGCCGGCCGGGGGGGAGTGGGACAGCCCCAGCATTTT.

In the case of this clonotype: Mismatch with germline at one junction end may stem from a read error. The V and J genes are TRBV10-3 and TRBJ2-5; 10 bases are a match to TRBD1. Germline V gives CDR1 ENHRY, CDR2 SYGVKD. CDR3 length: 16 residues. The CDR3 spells CAVPGQGNTSREAQSF. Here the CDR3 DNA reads TGTGCCGTCCCGGGACAGGGGAATACTTCAAGAGAAGCCCAGTCCTTC.

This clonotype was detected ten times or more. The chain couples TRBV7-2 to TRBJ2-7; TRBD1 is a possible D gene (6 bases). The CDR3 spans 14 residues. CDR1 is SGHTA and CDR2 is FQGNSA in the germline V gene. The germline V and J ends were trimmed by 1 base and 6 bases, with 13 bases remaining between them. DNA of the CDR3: TGTGCCAGCAGCTTAGTACCGGGGACACCCGAGCAGTACTTC. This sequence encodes CASSLVPGTPEQYF.

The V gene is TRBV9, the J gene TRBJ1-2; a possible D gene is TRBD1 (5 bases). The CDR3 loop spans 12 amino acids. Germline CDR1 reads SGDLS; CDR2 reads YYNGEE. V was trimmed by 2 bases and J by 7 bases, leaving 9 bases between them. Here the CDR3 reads CASSVREGGYTF. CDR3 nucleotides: TGTGCCAGCAGCGTCAGGGAGGGTGGCTACACCTTC.

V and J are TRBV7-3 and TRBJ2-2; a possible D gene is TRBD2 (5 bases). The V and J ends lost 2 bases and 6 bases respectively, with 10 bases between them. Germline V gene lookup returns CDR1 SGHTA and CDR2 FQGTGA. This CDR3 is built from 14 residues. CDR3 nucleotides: TGTGCCAGCAGCTTAGCCGTCGGGGCCGGGGAGCTGTTTTTT. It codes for CASSLAVGAGELFF.